This T cell receptor beta chain was recovered during a study of tumor-infiltrating lymphocytes in primary liver carcinoma. Of note for this clonotype: Its antigen remains unknown.

The CDR3 length is 13 residues. Germline values: CDR1 SQVTM, CDR2 ANQGSEA. V trimming: 8 bases; J trimming: 3 bases; junction bases outside the gene matches: 5. Study-wide results and caveats: Significantly larger top-250-clone fractions were found in tumors than in blood (p = 0.039).

Co-extraction yielded RNA and DNA from roughly 21-30 mg of unsorted bulk tissue. Patients were chronically HBV-infected and treatment-naive. Tumor samples were assessed, and every one had over 90% viable tumor cells. Constant-region priming of around 490 ng total RNA yielded TCR beta cDNA. The TCR beta library was amplified through three nested multiplex PCR rounds in a modified ARM-PCR procedure. For around 9 cycles apiece, the opening two PCR rounds ran with TRBV1-TRBV30 forward primers and a C-beta reverse primer. TCRdb reprocessed the multiplex PCR reads with MiXCR, giving one entry per CDR3 protein. The sample carries more than 100,000 distinct CDR3 sequences, around two thirds recorded once.

The material sequenced was liver tumor tissue from sampling region 1. The subset here: tumor region T1, superior pole. This sequence joins TRBV29-1 and TRBJ2-1; 9 nucleotides match TRBD2. The receptor comes from a woman between 55 and 75 years old with primary liver carcinoma and hepatitis B virus infection. CDR3 coding DNA: TGCAGCACGCGGACTAGCGTCTACAATGAGCAGTTCTTC. This encodes CSTRTSVYNEQFF.